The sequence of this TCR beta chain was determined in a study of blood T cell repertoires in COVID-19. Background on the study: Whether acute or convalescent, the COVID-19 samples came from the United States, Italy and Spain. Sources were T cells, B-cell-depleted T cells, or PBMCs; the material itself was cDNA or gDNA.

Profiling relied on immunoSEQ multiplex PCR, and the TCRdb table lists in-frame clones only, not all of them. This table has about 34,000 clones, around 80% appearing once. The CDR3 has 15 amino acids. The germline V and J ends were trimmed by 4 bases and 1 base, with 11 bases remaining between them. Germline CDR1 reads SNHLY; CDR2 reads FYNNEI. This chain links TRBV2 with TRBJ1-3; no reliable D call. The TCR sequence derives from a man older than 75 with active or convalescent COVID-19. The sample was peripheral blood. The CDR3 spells CASSVTRFSGNTIYF. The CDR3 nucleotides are TGTGCCAGCAGTGTCACTCGTTTTTCTGGAAACACCATATATTTT.